The subject of this entry is one TCR beta chain. As yet, its antigen is unknown. Using the 5' RACE reads, TCRdb records one entry per CDR3 protein without DNA. Its clone listing holds 450,000 to 600,000 distinct CDR3 sequences. This specimen belongs to a study of T cells expressing NK-cell markers. Study in general: Obtained from sorted CD3+CD56+NKG2C+, CD3+CD56+NKG2C- and CD3+CD56-NKG2C+ T cells were the TCR beta repertoires. The study sequenced eight donors, seven HCMV-seropositive and one seronegative.

CDR1 SGHTA and CDR2 FQGNSA come from the germline V gene. This CDR3 is built from 16 residues. General observations from the study: One observes that, in several donors, these clonotypes were also the leading ones within the CD3+CD56-NKG2C+ fraction. Dominant NKG2C+ clonotypes made up roughly 1.0-8% of CD8+ T cells in several donors.

Source material: blood T cells: a sorted CD56 or NKG2C T cell subset, CD4+ or CD8+ T cells, or bulk PBMC T cells (not recorded which). V and J are TRBV7-2 and TRBJ2-1; no DNA is available, so the TRBD2 call from TCRdb remains unchecked. The receptor was isolated from a man younger than 35 in good health. The CDR3 spells CASSLGGILVYNEQFF.